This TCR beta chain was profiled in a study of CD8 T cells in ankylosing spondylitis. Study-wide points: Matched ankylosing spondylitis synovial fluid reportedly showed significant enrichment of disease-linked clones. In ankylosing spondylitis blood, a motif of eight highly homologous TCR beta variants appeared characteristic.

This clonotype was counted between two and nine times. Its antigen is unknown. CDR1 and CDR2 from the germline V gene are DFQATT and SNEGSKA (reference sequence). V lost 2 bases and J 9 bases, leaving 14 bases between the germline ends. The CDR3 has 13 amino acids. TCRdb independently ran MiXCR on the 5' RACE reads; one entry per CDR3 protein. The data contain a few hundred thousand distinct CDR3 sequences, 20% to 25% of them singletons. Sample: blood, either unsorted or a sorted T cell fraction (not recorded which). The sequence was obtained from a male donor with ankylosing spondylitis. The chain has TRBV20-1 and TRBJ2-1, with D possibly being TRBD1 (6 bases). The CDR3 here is CSARFTGFGEQFF. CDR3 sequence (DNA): TGCAGTGCTAGATTCACAGGGTTCGGTGAGCAGTTCTTC.